A single sample gave rise to the 2 T cell receptor beta chains below, sequenced in a study of shared clonotypes between healthy human individuals. Measured with immunoSEQ multiplex PCR; TCRdb has only the in-frame clones, and not every one. The profile covers over 300,000 clones, with around nine tenths appearing a single time and about a sixth taken by the ten largest. Material: memory CD8+ T cells sorted from blood. Subset here: CD45RO+ cells pooled with CCR7-negative TemRA cells. Receptors were obtained from a man younger than 30 in good health.

The chain combines TRBV27 with TRBJ2-7; D gene uncertain. This CDR3 comprises 11 residues. The V and J ends lost 4 bases and 7 bases respectively, with 8 bases between them. Germline lookup yields CDR1 MNHEY and CDR2 SMNVEV (reference sequence). CDR3 residues: CASSYMGEQYF. CDR3 nucleotide sequence: TGTGCCAGCAGTTATATGGGGGAGCAGTACTTC.

The chain couples TRBV2 to TRBJ1-3; D may be TRBD1 (6 bases). Germline CDR1 and CDR2: SNHLY and FYNNEI. There are 14 residues in the CDR3. V was trimmed by 11 bases and J by 0 bases, leaving 14 bases between them. CDR3 protein: CASDAGASGNTIYF. As DNA, the CDR3 is TGTGCCTCCGACGCGGGGGCCTCTGGAAACACCATATATTTT.